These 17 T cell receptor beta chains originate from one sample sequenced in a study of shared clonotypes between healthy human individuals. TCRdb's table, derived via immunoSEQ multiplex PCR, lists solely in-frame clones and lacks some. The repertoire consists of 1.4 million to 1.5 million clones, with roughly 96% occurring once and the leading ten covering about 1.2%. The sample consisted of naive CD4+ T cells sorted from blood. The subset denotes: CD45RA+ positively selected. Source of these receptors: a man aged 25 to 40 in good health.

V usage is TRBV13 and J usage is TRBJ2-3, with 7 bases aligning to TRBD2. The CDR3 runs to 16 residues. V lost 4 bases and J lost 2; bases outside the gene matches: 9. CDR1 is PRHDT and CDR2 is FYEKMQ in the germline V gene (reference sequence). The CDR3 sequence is CASSSSGTTFTDTQYF. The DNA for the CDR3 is TGTGCCAGCAGCTCCTCCGGGACTACCTTCACAGATACGCAGTATTTT.

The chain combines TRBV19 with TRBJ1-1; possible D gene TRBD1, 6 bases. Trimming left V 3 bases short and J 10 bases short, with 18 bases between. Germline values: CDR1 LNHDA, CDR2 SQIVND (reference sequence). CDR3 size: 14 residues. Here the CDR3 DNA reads TGTGCCAGTAGTATGGGGGCACGCAAATTGGGAGCTTTCTTT. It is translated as CASSMGARKLGAFF.

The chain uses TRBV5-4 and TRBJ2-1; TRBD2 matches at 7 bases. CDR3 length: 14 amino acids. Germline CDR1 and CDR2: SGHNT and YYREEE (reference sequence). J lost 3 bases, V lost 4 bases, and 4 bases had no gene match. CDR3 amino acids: CASSPSGIYNEQFF. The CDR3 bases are TGTGCCAGCAGCCCTAGCGGAATCTACAATGAGCAGTTCTTC.

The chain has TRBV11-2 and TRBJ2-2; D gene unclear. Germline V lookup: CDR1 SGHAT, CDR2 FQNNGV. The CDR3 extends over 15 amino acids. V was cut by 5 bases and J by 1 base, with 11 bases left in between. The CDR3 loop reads CASSPLAMNTGELFF. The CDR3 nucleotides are TGTGCCAGCAGCCCCCTGGCCATGAACACCGGGGAGCTGTTTTTT.

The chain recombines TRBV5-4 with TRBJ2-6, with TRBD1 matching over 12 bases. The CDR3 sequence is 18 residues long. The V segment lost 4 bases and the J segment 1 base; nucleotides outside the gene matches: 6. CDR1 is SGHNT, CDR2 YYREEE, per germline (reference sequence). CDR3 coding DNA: TGTGCCAGCAGCACTCCGGGACAGGGGGCGTCTGGGGCCAACGTCCTGACTTTC. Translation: CASSTPGQGASGANVLTF.

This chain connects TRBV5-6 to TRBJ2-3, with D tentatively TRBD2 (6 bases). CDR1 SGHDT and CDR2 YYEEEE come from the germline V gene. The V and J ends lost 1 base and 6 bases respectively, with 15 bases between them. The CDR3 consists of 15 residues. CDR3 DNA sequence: TGTGCCAGCAGCTTGAACGGGAGATTAAAGGATACGCAGTATTTT. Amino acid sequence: CASSLNGRLKDTQYF.

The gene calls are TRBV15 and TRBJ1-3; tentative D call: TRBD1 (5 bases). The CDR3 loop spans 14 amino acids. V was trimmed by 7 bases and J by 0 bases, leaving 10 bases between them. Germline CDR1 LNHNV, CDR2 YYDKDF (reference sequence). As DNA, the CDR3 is TGTGCCACCACAAGGGGAAGCTCTGGAAACACCATATATTTT. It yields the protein CATTRGSSGNTIYF.

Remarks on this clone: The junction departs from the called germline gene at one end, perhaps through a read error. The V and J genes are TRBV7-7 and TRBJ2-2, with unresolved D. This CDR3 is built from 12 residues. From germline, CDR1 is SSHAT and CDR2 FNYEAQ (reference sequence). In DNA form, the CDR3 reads TGTGCTAGCAGTGGGCCCACCGGGGAGCTGTTTTTT. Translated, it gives CASSGPTGELFF.

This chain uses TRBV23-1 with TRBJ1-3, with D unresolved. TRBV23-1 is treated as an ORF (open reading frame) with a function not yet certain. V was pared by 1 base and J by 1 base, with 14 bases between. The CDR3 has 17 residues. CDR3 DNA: TGCGCCAGCAGTCAATTCGCCAACCGACTGTCTGGAAACACCATATATTTT. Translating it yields CASSQFANRLSGNTIYF.

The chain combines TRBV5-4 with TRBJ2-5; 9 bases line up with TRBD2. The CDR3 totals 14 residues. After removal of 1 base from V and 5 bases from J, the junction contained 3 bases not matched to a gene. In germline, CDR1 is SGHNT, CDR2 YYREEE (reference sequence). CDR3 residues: CASSLTAGGETQYF. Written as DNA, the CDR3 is TGTGCCAGCAGCTTGACTGCGGGAGGGGAGACCCAGTACTTC.

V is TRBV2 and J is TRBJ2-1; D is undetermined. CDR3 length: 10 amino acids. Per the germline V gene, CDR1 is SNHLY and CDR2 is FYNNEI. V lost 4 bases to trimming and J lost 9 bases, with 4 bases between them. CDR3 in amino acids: CASSGGEQFF. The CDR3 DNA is TGTGCCAGCAGTGGAGGTGAGCAGTTCTTC.

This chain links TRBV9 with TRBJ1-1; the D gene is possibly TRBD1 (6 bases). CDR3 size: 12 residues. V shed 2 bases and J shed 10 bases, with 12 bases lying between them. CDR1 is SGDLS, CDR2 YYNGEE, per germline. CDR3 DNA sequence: TGTGCCAGCAGCGTGGAAGAGGGGGGAGCTTTCTTT. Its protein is CASSVEEGGAFF. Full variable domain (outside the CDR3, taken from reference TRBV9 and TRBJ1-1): DSGVTQTPKHLITATGQRVTLRCSPRSGDLSVYWYQQSLDQGLQFLIQYYNGEERAKGNILERFSAQQFPDLHSELNLSSLELGDSALYFCASSVEEGGAFFGQGTRLTVV.

The CDR3 sequence: CASEGNEQFF. DNA for the CDR3: TGTGCCAGTGAGGGGAATGAGCAGTTCTTC. The V gene is TRBV7-3, the J gene TRBJ2-1; D is perhaps TRBD1 or TRBD2 (5 bases each). The CDR3 loop spans 10 amino acids. Germline CDR1 reads SGHTA; CDR2 reads FQGTGA. V was pared by 9 bases and J by 7 bases, with 7 bases between. Combining the CDR3 with reference TRBV7-3 and TRBJ2-1 gives the whole variable domain GAGVSQTPSNKVTEKGKYVELRCDPISGHTALYWYRQSLGQGPEFLIYFQGTGAADDSGLPNDRFFAVRPEGSVSTLKIQRTERGDSAVYLCASEGNEQFFGPGTRLTVL.

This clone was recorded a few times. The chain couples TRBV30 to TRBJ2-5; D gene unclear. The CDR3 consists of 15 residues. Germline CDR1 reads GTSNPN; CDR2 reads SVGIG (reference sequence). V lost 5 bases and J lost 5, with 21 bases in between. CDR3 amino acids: CAWSNPSGMMETQYF. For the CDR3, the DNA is TGTGCCTGGTCCAACCCGAGTGGGATGATGGAGACCCAGTACTTC.

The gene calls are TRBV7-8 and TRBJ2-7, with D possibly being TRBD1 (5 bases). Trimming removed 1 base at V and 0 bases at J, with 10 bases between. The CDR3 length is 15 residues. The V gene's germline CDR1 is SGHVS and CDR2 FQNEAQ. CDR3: CASSLGQGSSYEQYF. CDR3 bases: TGTGCCAGCAGCTTAGGTCAGGGCAGCTCCTACGAGCAGTACTTC. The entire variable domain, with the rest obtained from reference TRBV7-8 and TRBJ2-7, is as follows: GAGVSQSPRYKVAKRGQDVALRCDPISGHVSLFWYQQALGQGPEFLTYFQNEAQLDKSGLPSDRFFAERPEGSVSTLKIQRTQQEDSAVYLCASSLGQGSSYEQYFGPGTRLTVT.

CDR3 loop: CASSQDFSGRGNEQFF. CDR3 coding DNA: TGCGCCAGCAGCCAAGACTTTAGCGGGAGGGGGAATGAGCAGTTCTTC. The rearrangement links TRBV4-3 to TRBJ2-1, with 11 bases fitting TRBD2. The CDR3 runs to 16 residues. CDR1 LGHNA and CDR2 YSLEER come from the germline V gene. V shed 0 bases and J 7 bases; nucleotides not matched to a gene: 5.

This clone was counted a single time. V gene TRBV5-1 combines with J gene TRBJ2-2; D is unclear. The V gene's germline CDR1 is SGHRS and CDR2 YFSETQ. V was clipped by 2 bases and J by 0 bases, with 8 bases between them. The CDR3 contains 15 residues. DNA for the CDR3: TGCGCCAGCAGCTTAGTCCTAGCGAACACCGGGGAGCTGTTTTTT. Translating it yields CASSLVLANTGELFF.